This T cell receptor beta chain is drawn from a study of T cells in Graves' hyperthyroidism and ophthalmopathy. Looking at the study overall: Blood from the periphery was taken at initial diagnosis, before any treatment. The study's findings and limits: Classification by a 13 V-J model distinguished ophthalmopathy from stable hyperthyroidism.

In regard to this clonotype: Its antigen is unknown.

The trim removed 2 bases at V and 3 bases at J, leaving 4 bases unmatched. Germline CDR1 reads MRHNA; CDR2 reads SNTAGT. The CDR3 is 15 residues long. RNA transcripts gave rise to amplified TCR beta CDR3 regions. HTBI primers were employed in a first-round RT-PCR of the TCR CDR3. TCRdb processed the multiplex PCR reads anew with MiXCR; each CDR3 protein has one entry. The repertoire holds about 400,000 distinct CDR3 sequences, with 15% as singletons. From 9 to 10 ml of fresh peripheral blood, PBMCs were isolated. The receptor was derived from a young woman with Graves' hyperthyroidism. The chain joins TRBV6-4 to TRBJ2-1; 7 positions match TRBD2. Sequencing was done on a sample of blood. CDR3 in DNA: TGTGCCAGCAGTGACACGGCTAGCGGCTACAATGAGCAGTTCTTC. Translation: CASSDTASGYNEQFF.